The entry below describes one TCR beta chain. What this receptor recognizes is not known. No much larger clone exists at a distance of one base, and base qualities are not known. Taken from cysteine to phenylalanine, the CDR3 has 14 residues. The read is trimmed to its CDR3 DNA, 42 bases read in frame from base 1. For CDR1 and CDR2, the germline V gene (reference sequence) lists MNHNY and SVGAGI. The V end loses 7 bases and the J end loses 5 bases, and a stretch of 18 bases separates them. The library was produced with the immunoSEQ multiplex PCR assay. On the study's bioinformatics: A statistical classification framework was built for diagnosing cytomegalovirus status from the catalog of TCR beta chain sequences. TCRdb took this table from immuneACCESS and kept in-frame rearrangements with V and J called. Such tables lack part of the clones; where checked against another copy, unresolved V genes explain under half of the gap, and the rest is unexplained. V, J and clone size are those of that table, while D and trimming were read from the DNA. Within this sample are tens of thousands of clones, with about 93% of them counted one time only. 0.95% to 1.3% of the sample rests with the top ten.

The sample originates from a study of cytomegalovirus exposure and HLA in healthy donors (dated by TCRdb to about 2017). Regarding the complete study: The 500 to 800 repertoires of the first cohort and the roughly 120 validation repertoires were produced on the same platform, according to a later analysis. Besides the first cohort of roughly 660 subjects, a separate validation cohort made up of 120 or so different subjects was used. The study combined high-throughput TCR immunosequencing, statistical association of individual TCRs with disease status, and machine learning to predict cytomegalovirus infection status. The study was designed to test whether signatures of past pathogen exposure could be identified by cataloging public T cell receptors. Broader findings and caveats from the paper: A few of the identified cytomegalovirus-associated TCR beta chains were confirmed in vitro to be specific for cytomegalovirus antigens. The classifier was reported to diagnose cytomegalovirus status with high specificity and sensitivity in both the original and validation cohorts. In a later analysis, TCRs clustered in the first cohort were found to also tend to co-occur in the 100 to 150 validation repertoires, with about 93% of cluster scores above 0. According to the authors, the approach could potentially be generalized to other disease states and immunological phenotypes. Most TCR sequences were seen in very few donors, while some public TCRs were found in many individuals. The study listed 164 TCR beta chains as associated with cytomegalovirus. A later analysis lacked HLA typing for the validation cohort, so it scored co-occurrence in that cohort across all 110 or so repertoires.

The donors belonged to the validation cohort of around 110 subjects, which was separate from the roughly 700-subject first cohort. This receptor was taken from a woman in her twenties or thirties in good health and CMV-seropositive. This chain joins TRBV6-6 to TRBJ2-7, with the D gene not clear enough to name. The sample comprised PBMCs. The nucleotides are TGTGCCAGCACCCGAACAGTCCCACCTAACGAGCAGTACTTC. Its translation is CASTRTVPPNEQYF.